One sample yielded the 6 T cell receptor beta chains listed below, sequenced in a study of tumor and adjacent non-tumor tissue in lung cancer. The template was RNA from unsorted bulk tissue. The library came from three nested PCR rounds adapted from ARM-PCR protocols. TCRdb used MiXCR to reprocess the multiplex PCR reads, holding one entry per CDR3 protein. The sample yields about 110,000 distinct CDR3 sequences, roughly 74% seen once. Material for sequencing was lung tumor tissue. The receptor source for this set is a woman between 55 and 75 years old with non-small cell lung cancer.

There are a few counts of this clonotype. This chain uses TRBV11-1 with TRBJ2-7, with 7 nucleotides matching TRBD1. V dropped 1 base and J dropped 2; count of bases not matched to a gene: 2. Looked up from germline, CDR1 is SGHAT and CDR2 is FQDESV (reference sequence). The CDR3 is 14 amino acids. DNA of the CDR3: TGTGCCAGCAGCTTAGAGACAGGGACCTACGAGCAGTACTTC. This codes for CASSLETGTYEQYF.

Turning to this clonotype: Being one base from a much bigger clone, this may be a read error. The rearrangement joins TRBV28 to TRBJ2-5; maybe TRBD1 (6 bases). The CDR3 sequence is 18 residues long. The V gene's germline CDR1 is MDHEN and CDR2 SYDVKM. The CDR3 nucleotides read TGTGCCAGCAGTTCGCACAGGGCGGAAGGGTCTAACCAAGAGACCGAGTACTTC. Translated: CASSSHRAEGSNQETEYF.

The chain employs TRBV6-2 or TRBV6-3 and TRBJ2-6, with no clear D. V lost 5 bases and J lost 3, with 11 bases in between. The germline gives CDR1 MNHEY, CDR2 SVGEGT. This CDR3 is built from 15 residues. The chain's CDR3 is CASSPYSFGANVLTF. DNA of the CDR3: TGTGCCAGCAGTCCCTACAGCTTTGGGGCCAACGTCCTGACTTTC.

About this clonotype: The junction and the germline gene differ at one end; a read error may be behind it. The CDR3 is CASSPRDSGLDTLYF. Written as DNA, the CDR3 is TGCGCCAGCAGTCCTAGGGACTCGGGCCTAGATACGCTGTATTTT. The chain combines TRBV28 with TRBJ2-3; possibly TRBD2 for D (6 bases). The CDR3 covers 15 residues. Germline V gene sequence: CDR1 MDHEN, CDR2 SYDVKM.

As to this clonotype: Being one base from a much bigger clone, this may be a read error. The genes are TRBV12-3 or TRBV12-4 and TRBJ2-4, with 12 bases identical to TRBD1. The CDR3 loop spans 17 amino acids. The CDR3 sequence is CASSLAGQGAAKNIQNF. Written as DNA, the CDR3 is TGTGCCAGCAGTTTAGCGGGACAGGGGGCGGCCAAAAACATTCAGAACTTC.

V gene TRBV10-3 combines with J gene TRBJ1-1, with D possibly matching TRBD1 (5 bases). The germline V gene has CDR1 ENHRY and CDR2 SYGVKD. V dropped 4 bases and J dropped 4 bases, with 16 bases sitting between them. There are 15 residues in the CDR3. The CDR3 reads CAISVSAGPGTEAFF. The CDR3 DNA sequence: TGTGCCATCAGTGTGTCAGCGGGGCCGGGCACTGAAGCTTTCTTT.